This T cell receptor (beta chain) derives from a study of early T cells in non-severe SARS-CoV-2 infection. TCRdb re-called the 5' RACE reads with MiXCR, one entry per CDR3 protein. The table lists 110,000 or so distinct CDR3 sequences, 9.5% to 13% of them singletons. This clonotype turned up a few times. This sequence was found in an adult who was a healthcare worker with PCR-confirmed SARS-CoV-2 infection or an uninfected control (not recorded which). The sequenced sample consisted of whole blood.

Written as DNA, the CDR3 is TGTGCCAGTAGCCTCGACAGGGGTAATGAAAAACTGTTTTTT. Amino acids: CASSLDRGNEKLFF. The V gene is TRBV19, the J gene TRBJ1-4, with 8 positions matching TRBD1. The germline V gene has CDR1 LNHDA and CDR2 SQIVND (reference sequence). Unmatched junction bases numbered 4, after V lost 6 bases and J lost 4 bases. The CDR3 covers 14 residues.